The entry below gives a single T cell receptor beta chain sequence along with its context. Its target antigen remains unknown. No base quality information exists; no much larger clone differs at one position. The entry originates in a study of a mutant IDH1 vaccine in newly diagnosed glioma (dated by TCRdb to the early 2020s). Turning to the overall study: Vaccination was initiated 4-6 weeks after radiotherapy alone, or concurrently with temozolomide cycles in the chemotherapy-containing groups. The week-35 safety follow-up was designated visit V12, and the week-47 end of study was designated visit V13. Six visits were used for peripheral blood collection: V03 (baseline), V05, V07, V10, V12 and V13. Of the approximately 29 treated patients, around 62% were male and about 40% were female, and a mean age of roughly 37 years was recorded. Before enrollment, most patients had been given radiochemotherapy with temozolomide as standard therapy, while the rest had received either radiotherapy alone or temozolomide alone. For exploratory analyses, 25 treated patients had longitudinal TCRB deep sequencing done wherever samples were available. What the authors observed across the whole study: Immune responses induced by the vaccine were seen in roughly 95% of patients across multiple MHC alleles. The authors stated that sample limitations prevented analyses of patient blood samples from being reproduced. No apparent relationship was observed between pseudoprogression and alterations in the top peripheral T cell clonotypes detected by TCRB sequencing. Availability determined which PBMC samples were chosen for TCRB deep sequencing.

Deletion took 0 bases off V and 1 base off J, with a span of 12 bases between the germline ends. From the cysteine through the phenylalanine, the CDR3 covers 16 amino acids. Only the CDR3 DNA stays, 48 bases, in frame from base 1. CDR1 and CDR2 are read off the germline V gene as SGHAT and FQNNGV. Libraries were constructed by the immunoSEQ multiplex PCR assay. Rearranged TCR beta chain sequences were amplified using the hsTCRB Kit according to the manufacturer's protocol. An Illumina MiSeq was used to sequence the TCRB libraries. The paper's processing steps were these. The kit vendor's proprietary platform handled demultiplexing, trimming and gene mapping. TCRdb mirrors the immuneACCESS table, restricted to in-frame sequences. Some clones are absent from its copies; in checked studies, under half trace to an unresolved V gene, and the reason for the others is unknown. That table supplies the V and J calls and clone size; D and trimming were determined from the DNA. For this sample the table gives some 30,000 clones, of which approximately 84% were detected only once. Approximately 28% of the sample is taken by the ten largest.

The intended sense of this specimen's time point label: week 47, end of study. Each vaccine dose, consisting of 300 ug of a 20-mer mutant IDH1 peptide in Montanide, was administered subcutaneously with topical imiquimod. Eight vaccinations were administered to patients in weeks 1, 3, 5, 7, 11, 15, 19 and 23, corresponding to visits V03 through V10. Newly diagnosed WHO grade 3 or 4 IDH1-mutant astrocytomas showing loss of nuclear ATRX were present in the donors. The samples were drawn from NOA16, a multicentre, single-arm, open-label phase I trial in Germany that tested a mutant IDH1 peptide vaccine in humans for the first time. Genomic DNA for TCRB sequencing was extracted from EDTA blood using the DNeasy Blood and Tissue Kit.

The chain joins TRBV11-2 to TRBJ1-1, with the D gene not clear enough to name. Source: PBMCs, taken from a glioma patient whose treatment included an IDH1 peptide vaccine. This receptor was taken from a man younger than 40 with glioma. The CDR3 reads CASSLDLETRNTEAFF. The base sequence is TGTGCCAGCAGCTTAGATCTAGAGACAAGGAACACTGAAGCTTTCTTT.